This TCR beta chain appears in the sequencing data of a study of blood T cell repertoires in COVID-19. In the study overall: The samples span acute and convalescent COVID-19 from the United States, Italy and Spain.

The length of the CDR3 is 15 residues. Germline CDR1 is MGHRA and CDR2 is YSYEKL. Trimming took 1 base from V and 3 from J, leaving 10 bases between them. TCRdb keeps only in-frame clones here, not all; method: immunoSEQ multiplex PCR. Of 250,000 or so clones detected, approximately 80% appear once; the ten largest clones hold over 3.5%. The clonotype was recovered from a woman in her sixties or seventies with acute or convalescent COVID-19. Input material: peripheral blood. The V and J genes are TRBV4-1 and TRBJ1-5; D remains ambiguous. CDR3 sequence reads: CASSQVGQFNQPQHF. The CDR3 DNA reads TGCGCCAGCAGCCAAGTTGGTCAGTTCAATCAGCCCCAGCATTTT.